The T cell receptor beta chain under discussion was sequenced for a study of blood T cells in healthy people across ages. The study's findings and limits: One million T cells yielded diversity estimates that were considered underestimates.

This clonotype was recorded a few times. Its antigen is currently unknown. The people who gave samples were healthy Caucasians from Russia, aged about 6 to 100. PBMCs were isolated at a quantity of at least 6 million per sample. Next came a second PCR, run for about 7 to 12 cycles, which used a sample-barcoded 5' primer along with a J-beta primer mix. Each of the cDNA molecules was tagged by a template-switch adaptor with 12 random nucleotides. Via MiXCR, TCRdb re-called the 5' RACE reads, giving one row per CDR3 protein. The sample yields around 780,000 distinct CDR3 sequences, around 25% seen once. The same specimen was also included in a second study, on T cells of mothers and their children.

Sample: blood. This clonotype originated in a boy aged 5 to 17 in good health.

The CDR3 reads CASSSLARGGLEQFF. As DNA, the CDR3 is TGCGCCAGCAGCTCCTTGGCGCGGGGGGGCCTTGAGCAGTTCTTC. The J gene is TRBJ2-1, the V gene TRBV5-1, with 9 nucleotides matching TRBD2. The V gene end was trimmed by 3 bases and the J gene end by 9 bases; junction bases not matched to a gene: 10. The CDR3 sequence is 15 residues long. The germline V gene encodes CDR1 SGHRS and CDR2 YFSETQ.